This T cell receptor (beta chain) was recorded in a study of T cell changes during pregnancy in multiple sclerosis. The germline gives CDR1 SGHTS, CDR2 YDEGEE. The CDR3 covers 16 residues. Sequenced by immunoSEQ multiplex PCR; TCRdb stores in-frame clones only, minus some. The sample has 30,000 to 45,000 clones; 75% to 95% are singletons. This sample comprised CD8+ T cells from peripheral blood mononuclear cells, obtained before pregnancy. The TCR originated in a female donor with multiple sclerosis, enrolled in a pregnancy study. This chain joins TRBV5-8 and TRBJ2-5, with 9 bases fitting TRBD1. With the DNA end fitting TRBJ2-7 better, the J assignment may be wrong. The CDR3: CASSLRPGQGSYEQYF. The CDR3 nucleotides read TGTGCCAGCAGCTTACGACCGGGACAGGGATCCTACGAGCAGTACTTC.